The 23 T cell receptor beta chains presented below share a single source sample, sequenced in a study of cytomegalovirus exposure and HLA in healthy donors. The study ran its PCR with 60 Vbeta and 13 Jbeta primers. Profiled with immunoSEQ multiplex PCR; TCRdb holds only in-frame clones, not every one. The data contain some 120,000 clones, roughly 78% of them singletons. The specimen sequenced was PBMCs. Receptors were obtained from a male donor in good health and CMV-seronegative.

The CDR3 nucleotides read TGTGCCAGCAGTTACTATCTAGCGGGGAGCACAGATACGCAGTATTTT. It yields the protein CASSYYLAGSTDTQYF. This sequence joins TRBV6-6 and TRBJ2-3, with 9 positions matching TRBD2. The CDR3 spans 16 residues. From germline, CDR1 is MNHNY and CDR2 SVGAGI (reference sequence). V lost 1 base to trimming and J lost 0 bases; unmatched junction nucleotides: 2.

The genes are TRBV7-2 and TRBJ1-1; D not certain. Trimming pared 4 bases from V and 4 bases from J, leaving 13 bases between. Germline CDR1 and CDR2: SGHTA and FQGNSA. The CDR3 is 14 amino acids. The DNA for the CDR3 is TGTGCCAGCAGCTCCAACACCGGAGGCACTGAAGCTTTCTTT. It encodes CASSSNTGGTEAFF. The entire variable domain, with the rest obtained from reference TRBV7-2 and TRBJ1-1, is as follows: GAGVSQSPSNKVTEKGKDVELRCDPISGHTALYWYRQSLGQGLEFLIYFQGNSAPDKSGLPSDRFSAERTGGSVSTLTIQRTQQEDSAVYLCASSSNTGGTEAFFGQGTRLTVV.

The J gene is TRBJ1-2, the V gene TRBV6-5; D might be TRBD1 (6 bases). Germline CDR1 reads MNHEY; CDR2 reads SVGAGI. V dropped 2 bases and J dropped 7 bases, with 14 bases sitting between them. CDR3 size: 14 residues. The CDR3 is CASSYAQGSSGYTF. The DNA of the CDR3 is TGTGCCAGCAGTTACGCACAGGGTTCCTCTGGCTACACCTTC.

The rearrangement uses TRBV6-1 and TRBJ2-5, with 9 bases identical to TRBD1. In germline, CDR1 is MNHNS, CDR2 SASEGT. There are 14 residues in the CDR3. The J segment lost 2 bases and the V segment lost 6 bases, leaving 4 bases of the junction unmatched. CDR3 nucleotides: TGTGCCAGCAGGATGACAGGGGGACAAGAGACCCAGTACTTC. Translating gives CASRMTGGQETQYF.

For the CDR3, the DNA is TGTGCCAGCAGTCAAGGACAGTCCAATCAGCCCCAGCATTTT. Translating it yields CASSQGQSNQPQHF. The J gene is TRBJ1-5, the V gene TRBV6-5; TRBD1 might be the D (6 bases). The germline V gene encodes CDR1 MNHEY and CDR2 SVGAGI. Between the trimmed V and J ends, which lost 5 bases and 3 bases, there was a span of 11 bases. The CDR3 has 14 amino acids.

This chain joins TRBV7-9 and TRBJ2-7; D is possibly TRBD2 (5 bases). The ends were cut back, 1 base at V and 12 bases at J, with 16 bases in the middle. This CDR3 contains 13 residues. CDR1 and CDR2 (germline): SEHNR, FQNEAQ (reference sequence). The CDR3 DNA reads as TGTGCCAGCAGCTTAGGGGCAGGCAGCGAGGGGTACTTC. It specifies CASSLGAGSEGYF. The variable domain in full, completed from reference TRBV7-9 and TRBJ2-7, reads DTGVSQNPRHKITKRGQNVTFRCDPISEHNRLYWYRQTLGQGPEFLTYFQNEAQLEKSRLLSDRFSAERPKGSFSTLEIQRTEQGDSAMYLCASSLGAGSEGYFGPGTRLTVT.

V gene TRBV30 combines with J gene TRBJ2-4, with TRBD1 matching 7 bases. V shed 0 bases and J 2 bases; nucleotides not matched to a gene: 10. Germline loops: CDR1 GTSNPN, CDR2 SVGIG (reference sequence). The CDR3 length is 17 residues. CDR3 DNA sequence: TGTGCCTGGAGTGTACCTGACAGGGTGGTGACCAAAAACATTCAGTACTTC. Protein: CAWSVPDRVVTKNIQYF.

CDR3 in DNA: TGTGCCAGCAGCGGGGACAGCTATGAAAAACTGTTTTTT. Translated, it gives CASSGDSYEKLFF. The chain carries TRBV25-1 and TRBJ1-4; 7 positions match TRBD1. Looked up from germline, CDR1 is MGHDK and CDR2 is SYGVNS. The CDR3 sequence is 13 residues long. Trimming cost V 6 bases and J 6 bases; bases outside gene matches: 4.

This chain links TRBV11-2 with TRBJ1-1; D unresolved. CDR1 is SGHAT and CDR2 is FQNNGV in the germline V gene. This CDR3 has 15 amino acids. Trimming removed 5 bases at V and 1 base at J, with 14 bases between. CDR3 amino acids: CASSTRVIPNTEAFF. The CDR3 coding sequence is TGTGCCAGCAGCACCCGGGTAATTCCGAACACTGAAGCTTTCTTT.

V gene TRBV4-2 combines with J gene TRBJ2-7, with D tentatively TRBD1 (6 bases). This CDR3 is 15 amino acids long. The V gene's germline CDR1 is LGHNA and CDR2 YNFKEQ. The ends were cut back, 4 bases at V and 2 bases at J, with 15 bases in the middle. The CDR3 sequence: CASSPTAGQPYEQYF. The CDR3 DNA reads TGTGCCAGCAGCCCGACAGCTGGACAGCCCTACGAGCAGTACTTC.

In this sample, this clone turned up once. The gene calls are TRBV6-5 and TRBJ2-1; 8 nucleotides match TRBD2. CDR1 and CDR2 from the germline V gene are MNHEY and SVGAGI. This CDR3 spans 15 amino acids. V was clipped by 2 bases and J by 4 bases; unmatched bases: 4. The CDR3 is CASSYASSGYNEQFF. The CDR3 nucleotides are TGTGCCAGCAGTTACGCGTCTAGCGGGTACAATGAGCAGTTCTTC.

The chain joins TRBV5-1 to TRBJ1-4, with 10 positions matching TRBD1. The CDR3 is made up of 14 amino acids. V gave up 4 bases and J gave up 7 bases; unmatched junction bases: 4. Germline loops: CDR1 SGHRS, CDR2 YFSETQ. CDR3: CASSKTGGGEKLFF. The CDR3, as DNA: TGCGCCAGCAGCAAGACAGGGGGCGGTGAAAAACTGTTTTTT.

Regarding this clone: At one end the junction does not follow the germline gene, possibly because of a read error. The rearrangement links TRBV7-9 to TRBJ1-2, with TRBD1 matching 7 bases. Germline V CDR1 and CDR2: SEHNR, FQNEAQ (reference sequence). The CDR3 spans 12 residues. The CDR3 protein is CSSSLGTDGYTF. The CDR3, as DNA: TGTTCCAGCAGCCTAGGGACAGATGGCTACACCTTC.

The gene calls are TRBV14 and TRBJ2-2; weak D call: TRBD2 (6 bases). V lost 2 bases and J lost 7, with 23 bases in between. The CDR3 has 18 residues. Germline V lookup: CDR1 SGHDN, CDR2 FVKESK. Here the CDR3 reads CASSQFFTRRGGRGELFF. The DNA for the CDR3 is TGTGCCAGCAGCCAATTCTTTACGCGGCGGGGAGGCCGCGGGGAGCTGTTTTTT. Full variable domain (outside the CDR3, taken from reference TRBV14 and TRBJ2-2): EAGVTQFPSHSVIEKGQTVTLRCDPISGHDNLYWYRRVMGKEIKFLLHFVKESKQDESGMPNNRFLAERTGGTYSTLKVQPAELEDSGVYFCASSQFFTRRGGRGELFFGEGSRLTVL.

The rearrangement links TRBV7-9 to TRBJ2-4; 11 bases map to TRBD2. J gave up 7 bases and V 4 bases, and 12 bases lay outside the gene matches. The germline CDR1 and CDR2 sequences are SEHNR and FQNEAQ (reference sequence). The CDR3 runs to 17 residues. CDR3 residues: CASSWEGLADRGNIQYF. CDR3 DNA: TGTGCCAGCAGCTGGGAGGGACTAGCGGATAGGGGGAACATTCAGTACTTC.

The V gene is TRBV19, the J gene TRBJ1-5, with TRBD1 matching over 7 bases. Germline CDR1 LNHDA, CDR2 SQIVND (reference sequence). With 8 bases clipped from V and 4 bases from J, the junction kept 8 bases outside the gene matches. CDR3 length: 14 residues. The CDR3 coding sequence is TGTGCCAGTGGAAGACAGGGCGGGAATCAGCCCCAGCATTTT. It encodes CASGRQGGNQPQHF.

This chain joins TRBV5-8 and TRBJ2-1; D perhaps matches TRBD2 (6 bases). The CDR3 spans 15 residues. Germline loops: CDR1 SGHTS, CDR2 YDEGEE. V was trimmed by 1 base and J by 6 bases, leaving 14 bases between them. The CDR3: CASSLSGGVSNEQFF. Here the CDR3 DNA reads TGTGCCAGCAGCTTGTCCGGGGGAGTAAGCAATGAGCAGTTCTTC.

V and J are TRBV5-1 and TRBJ2-7; a possible D gene is TRBD2 (6 bases). The CDR3 sequence is 14 residues long. V was clipped by 4 bases and J by 2 bases, with 13 bases between them. From germline, CDR1 is SGHRS and CDR2 YFSETQ. Here the CDR3 DNA reads TGCGCCAGCAGCGGAGGGGCGCTGCCCTACGAGCAGTACTTC. It yields the protein CASSGGALPYEQYF. The whole variable domain, filled in from reference TRBV5-1 and TRBJ2-7, reads KAGVTQTPRYLIKTRGQQVTLSCSPISGHRSVSWYQQTPGQGLQFLFEYFSETQRNKGNFPGRFSGRQFSNSRSEMNVSTLELGDSALYLCASSGGALPYEQYFGPGTRLTVT.

The rearrangement uses TRBV4-1 and TRBJ2-1; tentatively, D is TRBD1 (6 bases). With 1 base removed from V and 9 bases from J, the gap between germline ends came to 10 bases. Germline V gives CDR1 MGHRA, CDR2 YSYEKL. The CDR3 consists of 13 residues. The CDR3, as DNA: TGCGCCAGCAGCCAAGGACAGGACCGTGAGCAGTTCTTC. Translating it yields CASSQGQDREQFF.

The CDR3 DNA reads TGTGCCAGCAGCCCCCAGGGGAGCTCCTACGAGCAGTACTTC. Encoded protein: CASSPQGSSYEQYF. The chain links TRBV7-3 to TRBJ2-7, with D perhaps matching TRBD1 (6 bases). Germline V gene lookup returns CDR1 SGHTA and CDR2 FQGTGA. CDR3 length: 14 amino acids. V dropped 5 bases and J dropped 0 bases, with 11 bases sitting between them. Variable domain in full (rest from reference TRBV7-3 and TRBJ2-7): GAGVSQTPSNKVTEKGKYVELRCDPISGHTALYWYRQSLGQGPEFLIYFQGTGAADDSGLPNDRFFAVRPEGSVSTLKIQRTERGDSAVYLCASSPQGSSYEQYFGPGTRLTVT.

A single count supports this clone. The chain combines TRBV11-2 with TRBJ1-1; D is perhaps TRBD1 (5 bases). V was shortened by 0 bases and J by 4 bases, with 15 bases between the two germline ends. Germline V gene data show CDR1 as SGHAT and CDR2 as FQNNGV. The CDR3 totals 16 residues. CDR3 protein: CASSLDWGRSSTEAFF. CDR3 coding DNA: TGTGCCAGCAGCTTAGACTGGGGCCGGTCGAGCACTGAAGCTTTCTTT.

This chain joins TRBV27 and TRBJ2-7; TRBD1 might be the D (5 bases). This CDR3 region has 15 residues. The V end was cut by 2 bases, the J end by 0 bases, with 11 bases between. Per germline, CDR1 MNHEY and CDR2 SMNVEV (reference sequence). The CDR3 DNA follows: TGTGCCAGCAGTTTAGTGGGGCCGAGCTCCTACGAGCAGTACTTC. Protein sequence: CASSLVGPSSYEQYF.

This clone occurred a few times. The chain uses TRBV6-1 and TRBJ1-5; no definite D call. The CDR3 has 13 residues. V was trimmed by 5 bases and J by 6 bases, leaving 11 bases between them. Per germline, CDR1 MNHNS and CDR2 SASEGT. CDR3 amino acids: CASSTQTGQPQHF. CDR3 DNA: TGTGCCAGCAGTACACAGACCGGTCAGCCCCAGCATTTT.